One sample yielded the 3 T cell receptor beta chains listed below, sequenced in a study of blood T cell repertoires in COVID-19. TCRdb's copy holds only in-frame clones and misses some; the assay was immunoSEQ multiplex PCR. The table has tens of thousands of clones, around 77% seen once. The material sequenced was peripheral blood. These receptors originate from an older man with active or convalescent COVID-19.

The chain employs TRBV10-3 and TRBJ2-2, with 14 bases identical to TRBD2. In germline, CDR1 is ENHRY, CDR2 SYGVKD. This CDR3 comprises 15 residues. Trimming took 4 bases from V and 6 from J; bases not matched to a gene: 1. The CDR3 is CAISGLAGGPGELFF. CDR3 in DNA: TGTGCCATCAGTGGACTAGCGGGGGGGCCCGGGGAGCTGTTTTTT.

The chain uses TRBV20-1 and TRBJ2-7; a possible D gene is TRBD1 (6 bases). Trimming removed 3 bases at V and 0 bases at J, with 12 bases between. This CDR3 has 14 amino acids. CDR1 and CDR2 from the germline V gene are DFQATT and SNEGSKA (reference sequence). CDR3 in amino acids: CSASAEGGSYEQYF. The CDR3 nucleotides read TGCAGTGCTAGTGCAGAAGGGGGCTCCTACGAGCAGTACTTC.

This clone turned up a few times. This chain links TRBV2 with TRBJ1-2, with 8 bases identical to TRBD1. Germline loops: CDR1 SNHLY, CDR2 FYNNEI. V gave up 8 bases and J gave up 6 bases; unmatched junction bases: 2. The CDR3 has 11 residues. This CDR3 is CASSGGDGYTF. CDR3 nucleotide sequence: TGTGCCAGCTCAGGGGGCGATGGCTACACCTTC.